Listed below are T cell receptor beta chains from one sample, sequenced in a study of cytomegalovirus exposure and HLA in healthy donors. Method: immunoSEQ multiplex PCR; TCRdb's copy keeps in-frame clones and lacks some. The sample lists a few hundred thousand clones; roughly 90% were seen once. Sequencing was performed on PBMCs. The receptors here all came from a woman between 18 and 29 years old in good health and CMV-seronegative. Each CDR3 is given without its conserved first and last residue. Each record gives: V gene, J gene, CDR3 protein.

TRBV9	TRBJ2-2	ASSETSGGAGRVTGELF
TRBV18	TRBJ2-1	ASSPLQGDEQF
TRBV5-6	TRBJ1-6	ASSLRDRGSPLH
TRBV9	TRBJ1-1	ASSASGTDTEAF
TRBV2	TRBJ1-5	ASSVAAGNQPQH
TRBV29-1	TRBJ2-5	SVETGKETQY
TRBV2	TRBJ1-4	AGGQGATNEKLF
TRBV5-1	TRBJ2-1	ASSRGGTFYNEQF
TRBV5-1	TRBJ1-3	ASSLRTGDTIY
TRBV2	TRBJ2-1	ASSWDTEQF
TRBV4-1	TRBJ1-2	ASSQPPLTGSGGYT
TRBV6-5	TRBJ1-2	ASSSDRYSGGYT
TRBV10-3	TRBJ1-3	AINAGVTGNTIY
TRBV19	TRBJ2-7	ASSIMTESYEQY
TRBV14	TRBJ1-5	ASSQEERGLGNQPQH
TRBV11-3	TRBJ2-7	ASSSITQTDYEQY
TRBV6-5	TRBJ1-6	ASSRRRDRDSPLH
TRBV25-1	TRBJ2-5	ASGGWQGGETQY
TRBV6-4	TRBJ2-3	ASSLAGGATDTQY
TRBV5-5	TRBJ1-4	ASSLAPGGRQNEKLF
TRBV7-8	TRBJ1-1	ASSWDGTGGLAF
TRBV9	TRBJ2-1	ASSTQLTGGSSYNEQF
TRBV6-5	TRBJ1-5	ASRIQEYSNQPQH
TRBV6-5	TRBJ2-7	ASSPRPGVLEQY
TRBV7-9	TRBJ1-2	ASSLADTGYT
TRBV14	TRBJ2-7	ASSQGTGVSYEQY
TRBV7-9	TRBJ1-2	ASGLTESYT
TRBV5-1	TRBJ2-7	ASSLVAGAYEQY
TRBV4-2	TRBJ2-1	ASSQGGAGGQVNEQF
TRBV10-2	TRBJ1-2	ASSELRRDSNYGYT